Shown below are 15 T cell receptor beta chains from a single sample sequenced in a study of blood T cell repertoires in COVID-19. The method was immunoSEQ multiplex PCR; TCRdb's version includes in-frame clones alone and lacks a portion of them. The sample consists of roughly 160,000 clones, 84% of them appearing once. Material: PBMCs or T cells enriched from blood (not recorded which). These receptors were collected from a man between 45 and 60 years old who had recovered from COVID-19.

This chain links TRBV24-1 with TRBJ2-5, with TRBD1 identical over 9 bases. Germline CDR1 is KGHDR and CDR2 is SFDVKD. The ends lost 4 bases at V and 7 bases at J; junction bases unmatched: 9. The CDR3 covers 15 residues. CDR3 in DNA: TGTGCCACCAGTGACCCCGGACAGGGGCTGGGGACCCAGTACTTC. Its translation: CATSDPGQGLGTQYF.

This clone was counted only a few times. The same CDR3 can be traced to other DNA sequences in this sample. The rearrangement links TRBV18 to TRBJ1-5, with a tentative D call TRBD1 (6 bases). The V and J ends lost 2 bases and 4 bases respectively, with 6 bases between them. The germline gives CDR1 KGHSH, CDR2 LQKENI. The CDR3 is made up of 13 amino acids. CDR3 DNA sequence: TGTGCCAGCTCACCAGACAGGAATCAGCCCCAGCATTTT. It is translated as CASSPDRNQPQHF.

This clone appeared a single time. The chain has TRBV7-9 and TRBJ2-3; D uncertain. The CDR3 has 12 amino acids. Germline CDR1 is SEHNR and CDR2 is FQNEAQ (reference sequence). V gave up 5 bases and J gave up 3 bases, with 6 bases separating them. CDR3 sequence: CASSLRTDTQYF. The CDR3 bases are TGTGCCAGCAGCCTTCGGACAGATACGCAGTATTTT.

The chain employs TRBV28 and TRBJ1-5; possible D gene TRBD1, 5 bases. The germline V gene encodes CDR1 MDHEN and CDR2 SYDVKM. The germline V and J ends were trimmed by 3 bases and 0 bases, with 12 bases remaining between them. The CDR3 covers 16 residues. CDR3 coding DNA: TGTGCCAGCAGTTTGTCCCGGGACTTTAGCAATCAGCCCCAGCATTTT. Its translation is CASSLSRDFSNQPQHF. Using reference TRBV28 and TRBJ1-5 for the parts outside the CDR3, the full variable domain is DVKVTQSSRYLVKRTGEKVFLECVQDMDHENMFWYRQDPGLGLRLIYFSYDVKMKEKGDIPEGYSVSREKKERFSLILESASTNQTSMYLCASSLSRDFSNQPQHFGDGTRLSIL.

This clone has more than one count but fewer than ten. This chain joins TRBV28 and TRBJ2-7; 7 positions match TRBD1. With V trimmed by 6 bases and J by 6 bases, 14 bases remained unmatched. The germline gives CDR1 MDHEN, CDR2 SYDVKM. This CDR3 comprises 15 residues. The CDR3 nucleotides are TGTGCCAGCAGCCGAGTACGGGACAGTGGGGGCGAGCAGTACTTC. It specifies CASSRVRDSGGEQYF.

The V call is TRBV29-1, the J call TRBJ1-1, with D possibly matching TRBD1 (5 bases). Per germline, CDR1 SQVTM and CDR2 ANQGSEA. V lost 1 base and J 2 bases, leaving 11 bases between the germline ends. This CDR3 is built from 14 residues. The CDR3 region has the DNA TGCAGCGTTGAAGGGAGACAGACCAACACTGAAGCTTTCTTT. Its translation is CSVEGRQTNTEAFF.

V is TRBV2 and J is TRBJ1-6; 10 nucleotides line up with TRBD1. The CDR3 runs 15 residues. Germline values: CDR1 SNHLY, CDR2 FYNNEI. The trim removed 6 bases at V and 7 bases at J, leaving 6 bases unmatched. In DNA, the CDR3 is TGTGCCAGCAGCGCTGACAGGGGGCAGAATTCACCCCTCCACTTT. It translates to CASSADRGQNSPLHF.

The chain couples TRBV7-3 to TRBJ2-7, with a tentative D call TRBD1 (5 bases). The V gene's germline CDR1 is SGHTA and CDR2 FQGTGA. Trimming removed 3 bases at V and 6 bases at J, with 12 bases between. The CDR3 loop spans 13 amino acids. This CDR3 is CASSFSQGTEQYF. DNA of the CDR3: TGTGCCAGCAGCTTCAGCCAGGGAACCGAGCAGTACTTC.

The V and J genes are TRBV7-2 and TRBJ1-2, with 7 bases aligning to TRBD1. The CDR3 has 16 amino acids. Trimming took 1 base from V and 6 from J; bases not matched to a gene: 11. Germline lookup yields CDR1 SGHTA and CDR2 FQGNSA. This chain's CDR3 is CASSLGGRGPGDGYTF. Here the CDR3 DNA reads TGTGCCAGCAGCTTAGGGGGTAGGGGGCCAGGGGATGGCTACACCTTC.

The chain couples TRBV11-2 to TRBJ2-5; D gene uncertain. Germline values: CDR1 SGHAT, CDR2 FQNNGV. The CDR3 contains 15 residues. The V end lost 1 base, the J end lost 3 bases, and 12 bases lay between the germline ends. DNA for the CDR3: TGTGCCAGCAGCTTAGGACCCCCCCGGGAAGAGACCCAGTACTTC. It specifies CASSLGPPREETQYF.

The chain is built from TRBV7-9 and TRBJ1-6; the D is unclear. Germline-derived CDR1 and CDR2 are SEHNR and FQNEAQ (reference sequence). The ends were cut back, 5 bases at V and 6 bases at J, with 14 bases in the middle. The CDR3 loop spans 15 amino acids. DNA of the CDR3: TGTGCCAGCAGCCTGAGGACGGGGAGTAATTCACCCCTCCACTTT. This encodes CASSLRTGSNSPLHF.

V usage is TRBV7-9 and J usage is TRBJ1-6; D is possibly TRBD1 (5 bases). The CDR3 runs to 17 residues. Trimming shortened V by 1 base and J by 7 bases, and 17 bases separated the two germline ends. Germline V gene data show CDR1 as SEHNR and CDR2 as FQNEAQ (reference sequence). The CDR3 DNA reads TGTGCCAGCAGCTTAGGGGGGGGGACGGCGGAAAATTCACCCCTCCACTTT. The encoded protein is CASSLGGGTAENSPLHF.

This sequence joins TRBV12-3 or TRBV12-4 and TRBJ1-1, with 8 bases matching TRBD1. The CDR3 covers 13 residues. Trimming took 6 bases from V and 6 from J; bases not matched to a gene: 6. The CDR3 DNA reads TGTGCCAGCAGCCAGGGGGCGCTTCCTGAAGCTTTCTTT. It specifies CASSQGALPEAFF.

The chain has TRBV3-1 (or the pseudogene TRBV3-2) and TRBJ2-5, with a weak D call TRBD1 (6 bases). The CDR3 is 12 amino acids. V was trimmed by 3 bases and J by 4 bases, leaving 6 bases between them. Germline assignment: CDR1 LGHDT and CDR2 YNNKEL (reference sequence). The CDR3 DNA follows: TGTGCCAGCAGCCACAGGGGAGAGACCCAGTACTTC. Amino acid sequence: CASSHRGETQYF.

The chain carries TRBV19 and TRBJ2-3; tentatively, D is TRBD2 (6 bases). Germline lookup yields CDR1 LNHDA and CDR2 SQIVND (reference sequence). This CDR3 spans 16 amino acids. The germline V and J ends were trimmed by 4 bases and 1 base, with 15 bases remaining between them. CDR3 protein: CASSRAKRAGTDTQYF. CDR3 in DNA: TGTGCCAGTAGTAGGGCTAAGCGGGCCGGCACAGATACGCAGTATTTT.